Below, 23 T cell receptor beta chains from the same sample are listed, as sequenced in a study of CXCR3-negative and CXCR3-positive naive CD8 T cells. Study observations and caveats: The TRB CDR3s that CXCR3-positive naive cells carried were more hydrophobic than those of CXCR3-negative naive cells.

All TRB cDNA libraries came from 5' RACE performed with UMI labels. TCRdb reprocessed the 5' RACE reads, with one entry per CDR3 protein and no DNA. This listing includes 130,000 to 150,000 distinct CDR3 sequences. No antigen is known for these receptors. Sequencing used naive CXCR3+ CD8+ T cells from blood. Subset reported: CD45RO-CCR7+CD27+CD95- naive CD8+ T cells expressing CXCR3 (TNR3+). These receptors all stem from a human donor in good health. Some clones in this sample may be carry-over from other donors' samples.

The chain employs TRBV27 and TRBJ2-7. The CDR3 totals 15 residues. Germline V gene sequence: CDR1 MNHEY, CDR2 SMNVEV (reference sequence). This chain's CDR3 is CASSLWAGEPYEQYF.

CDR3 loop: CASSLTGTSDRAEQFF. The rearrangement links TRBV27 to TRBJ2-1; TCRdb names TRBD2, which stays unverified in the absence of DNA. From germline, CDR1 is MNHEY and CDR2 SMNVEV (reference sequence). The CDR3 runs 16 residues.

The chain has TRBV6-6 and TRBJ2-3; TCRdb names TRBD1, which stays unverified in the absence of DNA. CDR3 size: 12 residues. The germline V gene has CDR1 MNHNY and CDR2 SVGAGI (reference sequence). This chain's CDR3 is CASNEGPDTQYF.

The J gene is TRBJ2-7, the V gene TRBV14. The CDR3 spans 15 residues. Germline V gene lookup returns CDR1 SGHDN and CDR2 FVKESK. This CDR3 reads CASSQGWRSNYEQYF.

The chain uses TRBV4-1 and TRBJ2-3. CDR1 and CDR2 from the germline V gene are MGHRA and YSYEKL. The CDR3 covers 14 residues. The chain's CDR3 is CASSQDGTSDTQYF.

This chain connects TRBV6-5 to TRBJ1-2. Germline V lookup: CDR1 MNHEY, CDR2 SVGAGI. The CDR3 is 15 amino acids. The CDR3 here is CASSPGPSSLYGYTF.

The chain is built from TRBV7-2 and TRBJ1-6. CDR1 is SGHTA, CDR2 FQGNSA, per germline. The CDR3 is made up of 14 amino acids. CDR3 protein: CASSLVGPISPLHF.

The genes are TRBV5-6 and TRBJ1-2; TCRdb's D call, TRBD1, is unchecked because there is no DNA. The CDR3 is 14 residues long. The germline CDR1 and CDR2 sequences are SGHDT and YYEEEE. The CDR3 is CASSLTGGPYGYTF.

This chain's CDR3 is CASSLSGAYSYEQYF. The chain couples TRBV7-8 to TRBJ2-7; the TRBD1 assignment by TCRdb is unverifiable without DNA. Germline V gives CDR1 SGHVS, CDR2 FQNEAQ. The CDR3 has 15 amino acids.

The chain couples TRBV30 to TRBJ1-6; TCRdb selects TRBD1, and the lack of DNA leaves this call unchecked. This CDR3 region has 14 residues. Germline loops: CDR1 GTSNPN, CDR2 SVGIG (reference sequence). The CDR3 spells CAWSQGFRDSPLHF.

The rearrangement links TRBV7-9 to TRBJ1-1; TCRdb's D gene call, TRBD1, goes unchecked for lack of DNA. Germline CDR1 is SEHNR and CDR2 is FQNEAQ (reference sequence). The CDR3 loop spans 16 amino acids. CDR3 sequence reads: CASTIFRGGLNTEAFF.

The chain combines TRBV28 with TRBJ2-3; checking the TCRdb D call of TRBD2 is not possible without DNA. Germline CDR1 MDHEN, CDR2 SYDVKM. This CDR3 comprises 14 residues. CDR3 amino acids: CASSLSGRRDTQYF.

CDR3 amino acids: CASSYSVGQETQYF. The J gene is TRBJ2-5, the V gene TRBV6-5. Per germline, CDR1 MNHEY and CDR2 SVGAGI. The CDR3 sequence is 14 residues long.

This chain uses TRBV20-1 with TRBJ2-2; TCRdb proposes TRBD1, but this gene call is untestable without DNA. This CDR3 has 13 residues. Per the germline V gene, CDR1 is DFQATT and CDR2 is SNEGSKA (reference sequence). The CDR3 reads CSASDWGSGELFF.

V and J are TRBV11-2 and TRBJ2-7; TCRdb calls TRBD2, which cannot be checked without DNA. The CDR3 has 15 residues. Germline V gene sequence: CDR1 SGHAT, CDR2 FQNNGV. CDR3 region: CASSQADSGRNEQYF.

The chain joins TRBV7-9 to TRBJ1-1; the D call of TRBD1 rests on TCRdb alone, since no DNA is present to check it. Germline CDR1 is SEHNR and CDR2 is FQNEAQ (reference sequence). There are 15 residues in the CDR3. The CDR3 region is CASSYDRGGHTEAFF.

CDR3 loop: CASTRTGFYNEQFF. The J gene is TRBJ2-1, the V gene TRBV2; TCRdb calls TRBD1, which cannot be checked without DNA. This CDR3 comprises 14 residues. Germline-derived CDR1 and CDR2 are SNHLY and FYNNEI.

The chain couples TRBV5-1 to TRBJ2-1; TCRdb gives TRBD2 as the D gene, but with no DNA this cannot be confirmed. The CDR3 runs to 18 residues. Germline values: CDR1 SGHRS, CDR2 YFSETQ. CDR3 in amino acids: CASSLGAGGVWSYNEQFF.

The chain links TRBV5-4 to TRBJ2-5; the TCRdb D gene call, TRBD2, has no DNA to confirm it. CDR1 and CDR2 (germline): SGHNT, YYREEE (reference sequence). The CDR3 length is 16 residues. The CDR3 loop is CASSFKGLAGEETQYF.

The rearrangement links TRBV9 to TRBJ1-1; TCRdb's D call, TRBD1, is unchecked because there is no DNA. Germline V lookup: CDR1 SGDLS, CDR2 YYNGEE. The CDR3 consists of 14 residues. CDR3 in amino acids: CASSVQDRGTEAFF.

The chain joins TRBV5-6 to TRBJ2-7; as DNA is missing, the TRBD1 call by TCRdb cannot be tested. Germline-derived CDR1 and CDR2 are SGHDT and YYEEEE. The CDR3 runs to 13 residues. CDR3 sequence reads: CASSLDLGDEQYF. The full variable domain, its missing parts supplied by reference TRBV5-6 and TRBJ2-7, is DAGVTQSPTHLIKTRGQQVTLRCSPKSGHDTVSWYQQALGQGPQFIFQYYEEEERQRGNFPDRFSGHQFPNYSSELNVNALLLGDSALYLCASSLDLGDEQYFGPGTRLTVT.

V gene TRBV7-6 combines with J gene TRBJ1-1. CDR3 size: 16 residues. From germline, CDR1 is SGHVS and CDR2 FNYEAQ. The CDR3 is CASSLADGDYFTEAFF.

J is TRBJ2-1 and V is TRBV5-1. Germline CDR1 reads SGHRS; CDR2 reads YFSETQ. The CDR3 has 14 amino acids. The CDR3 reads CASSLDRVYNEQFF.